The 20 T cell receptor beta chains below come from one sample, sequenced in a study of cytomegalovirus exposure and HLA in healthy donors. PCR primers comprised 60 Vbeta and 13 Jbeta primers. Data came from immunoSEQ multiplex PCR; TCRdb stores just in-frame clones and leaves some out. The table records roughly 120,000 clones, roughly four fifths of them present only once. Material for sequencing was PBMCs. These receptors all stem from a young woman in good health and CMV-seronegative.

The chain carries TRBV9 and TRBJ1-2; 8 nucleotides align to TRBD1. The J segment lost 8 bases and the V segment lost 4 bases, leaving 13 bases of the junction unmatched. The CDR3 contains 15 residues. The germline V gene encodes CDR1 SGDLS and CDR2 YYNGEE. The DNA for the CDR3 is TGTGCCAGCAGCAAACGACAGGGGCCGAGAGTAGGCTACACCTTC. Protein sequence: CASSKRQGPRVGYTF.

The genes are TRBV5-4 and TRBJ1-2, with a possible D match to TRBD1 (6 bases). Germline CDR1 is SGHNT and CDR2 is YYREEE (reference sequence). The CDR3 is made up of 15 amino acids. V was shortened by 6 bases and J by 8 bases, with 23 bases between the two germline ends. CDR3 sequence: CASTDQGSQTVGYTF. CDR3 sequence (DNA): TGTGCCAGCACCGATCAGGGGTCTCAAACCGTGGGCTACACCTTC.

The CDR3 DNA reads TGCGCCAGCAGCCAACAGGACTTATCTGAAGCTTTCTTT. Its protein is CASSQQDLSEAFF. This chain links TRBV4-3 with TRBJ1-1; D remains ambiguous. CDR1 and CDR2 (germline): LGHNA, YSLEER. Trimming pared 2 bases from V and 6 bases from J, leaving 10 bases between. The CDR3 runs to 13 residues.

The chain links TRBV4-2 to TRBJ1-2, with 7 bases fitting TRBD1. The junction had 8 bases not matched to a gene; V was cut back by 7 bases and J by 6 bases. Germline lookup yields CDR1 LGHNA and CDR2 YNFKEQ. This CDR3 region has 13 residues. The CDR3 region has the DNA TGTGCCAGCACCCCCAGGGGGGTGGATGGCTACACCTTC. Protein sequence: CASTPRGVDGYTF.

This chain uses TRBV5-1 with TRBJ2-2, with D possibly TRBD1 on 6 matching bases. Germline CDR1 and CDR2: SGHRS and YFSETQ. The V end lost 1 base, the J end lost 7 bases, and 14 bases lay between the germline ends. The CDR3 is 15 amino acids. The CDR3, as DNA: TGCGCCAGCAGCTTGCGGGCAGGGGAAATCGGGGAGCTGTTTTTT. It encodes CASSLRAGEIGELFF.

The rearrangement joins TRBV9 to TRBJ2-2; 9 nucleotides match TRBD1. The CDR3 is 17 amino acids. Germline V CDR1 and CDR2: SGDLS, YYNGEE. Trimming cost V 2 bases and J 0 bases; bases outside gene matches: 5. Here the CDR3 reads CASSVPGTGPNTGELFF. As DNA, the CDR3 is TGTGCCAGCAGCGTCCCCGGGACAGGGCCGAACACCGGGGAGCTGTTTTTT.

Comments on this clone: The sample holds other DNA sequences that translate to the same CDR3. The CDR3 is CASSRQGQEAEAFF. CDR3 nucleotides: TGCGCCAGCAGCAGGCAAGGACAGGAGGCTGAAGCTTTCTTT. The chain uses TRBV5-1 and TRBJ1-1; 7 bases match TRBD1. The CDR3 has 14 residues. V trimming: 4 bases; J trimming: 6 bases; junction bases outside the gene matches: 9. From germline, CDR1 is SGHRS and CDR2 YFSETQ.

The chain combines TRBV7-9 with TRBJ2-3; D is unclear. The CDR3 covers 14 residues. V lost 2 bases to trimming and J lost 2 bases, with 8 bases between them. In germline, CDR1 is SEHNR, CDR2 FQNEAQ (reference sequence). Here the CDR3 DNA reads TGTGCCAGCAGCTTAATGGCGGCCACAGATACGCAGTATTTT. Translated: CASSLMAATDTQYF. Supplemented by reference TRBV7-9 and TRBJ2-3, the full variable domain reads DTGVSQNPRHKITKRGQNVTFRCDPISEHNRLYWYRQTLGQGPEFLTYFQNEAQLEKSRLLSDRFSAERPKGSFSTLEIQRTEQGDSAMYLCASSLMAATDTQYFGPGTRLTVL.

This CDR3 reads CASSQDWRNTEAFF. CDR3 in DNA: TGTGCCAGCAGCCAAGATTGGAGGAACACTGAAGCTTTCTTT. The chain couples TRBV4-2 to TRBJ1-1, with D uncertain. Germline V lookup: CDR1 LGHNA, CDR2 YNFKEQ. V lost 0 bases and J lost 1, with 6 bases in between. The CDR3 loop spans 14 amino acids.

The rearrangement links TRBV7-9 to TRBJ1-2, with TRBD1 matching 8 bases. J gave up 5 bases and V 5 bases, and 7 bases lay outside the gene matches. Germline V lookup: CDR1 SEHNR, CDR2 FQNEAQ (reference sequence). CDR3 length: 14 amino acids. As DNA, the CDR3 is TGTGCCAGCAGCCCCTGGACAGGGAGGTATGGCTACACCTTC. Protein: CASSPWTGRYGYTF. Full variable domain (remainder filled in from reference TRBV7-9 and TRBJ1-2): DTGVSQNPRHKITKRGQNVTFRCDPISEHNRLYWYRQTLGQGPEFLTYFQNEAQLEKSRLLSDRFSAERPKGSFSTLEIQRTEQGDSAMYLCASSPWTGRYGYTFGSGTRLTVV.

This clone was observed a handful of times. The rearrangement links TRBV6-6 to TRBJ2-1, with a tentative D call TRBD1 (6 bases). Germline CDR1 MNHNY, CDR2 SVGAGI (reference sequence). This CDR3 region has 15 residues. V was clipped by 2 bases and J by 6 bases, with 14 bases between them. As DNA, the CDR3 is TGTGCCAGCAGTTACCATGTTACAGGGTCCAATGAGCAGTTCTTC. It codes for CASSYHVTGSNEQFF.

This CDR3 is CASSLDRGQGYTF. The DNA for the CDR3 is TGTGCCAGCAGTCTTGACAGGGGCCAGGGCTACACCTTC. This chain links TRBV11-2 with TRBJ1-2; 8 bases are shared with TRBD1. V shed 6 bases, J shed 8 bases, and the junction held 8 bases outside the gene matches. The germline V gene encodes CDR1 SGHAT and CDR2 FQNNGV. The CDR3 has 13 amino acids.

J is TRBJ2-7 and V is TRBV6-1; TRBD1 might be the D (6 bases). Looked up from germline, CDR1 is MNHNS and CDR2 is SASEGT. This CDR3 is 15 amino acids long. V gave up 4 bases and J gave up 0 bases, with 13 bases separating them. The CDR3 is CASSAGGLGSYEQYF. In nucleotides, the CDR3 is TGTGCCAGCAGTGCTGGGGGCCTAGGCTCCTACGAGCAGTACTTC.

This chain joins TRBV29-1 and TRBJ2-5; 13 nucleotides line up with TRBD2. Trimming cost V 4 bases and J 5 bases; bases outside gene matches: 13. This CDR3 is 17 amino acids long. Germline V lookup: CDR1 SQVTM, CDR2 ANQGSEA. The CDR3 sequence is CSVVSLTSGGLGETQYF. In nucleotides, the CDR3 is TGCAGCGTTGTATCCTTGACTAGCGGGGGGCTGGGGGAGACCCAGTACTTC.

The chain couples TRBV28 to TRBJ1-3, with D perhaps TRBD1 (5 bases). Between the trimmed V and J ends, which lost 3 bases and 0 bases, there was a span of 12 bases. From germline, CDR1 is MDHEN and CDR2 SYDVKM. The CDR3 totals 16 residues. CDR3 in DNA: TGTGCCAGCAGTTTGTTGGTAGGGGTCTCTGGAAACACCATATATTTT. Translated, it gives CASSLLVGVSGNTIYF.

This rearrangement joins TRBV28 to TRBJ1-5; TRBD1 matches at 8 bases. The CDR3 consists of 15 residues. With V trimmed by 4 bases and J by 4 bases, 6 bases remained unmatched. The germline V gene encodes CDR1 MDHEN and CDR2 SYDVKM. CDR3 residues: CASSSPRQGNQPQHF. CDR3 bases: TGTGCCAGCAGTTCCCCCCGACAGGGGAATCAGCCCCAGCATTTT.

This clone occurred once. The rearrangement uses TRBV7-9 and TRBJ1-5; 8 bases fit TRBD1. J gave up 1 base and V 1 base, and 6 bases lay outside the gene matches. The CDR3 extends over 17 amino acids. Germline CDR1 and CDR2: SEHNR and FQNEAQ (reference sequence). The CDR3 DNA reads as TGTGCCAGCAGCTTAGGGGCAGACAGGGGAAGCAATCAGCCCCAGCATTTT. It is translated as CASSLGADRGSNQPQHF.

The chain links TRBV20-1 to TRBJ1-2; no definite D call. Germline V gives CDR1 DFQATT, CDR2 SNEGSKA (reference sequence). V lost 8 bases and J 8 bases, leaving 15 bases between the germline ends. CDR3 size: 11 residues. The CDR3 coding sequence is TGCAGTCGAAGGGATCGGGAGGGCTACACCTTC. Its protein is CSRRDREGYTF.

The rearrangement links TRBV11-2 to TRBJ2-1; 8 bases map to TRBD1. The germline V gene has CDR1 SGHAT and CDR2 FQNNGV. There are 15 residues in the CDR3. V shed 4 bases and J 5 bases; nucleotides not matched to a gene: 7. As DNA, the CDR3 is TGTGCCAGCAGCTCCGGACAGGGTGCCCACAATGAGCAGTTCTTC. Its protein is CASSSGQGAHNEQFF.

The chain has TRBV6-1 and TRBJ2-2, with 9 bases lining up with TRBD1. Germline lookup yields CDR1 MNHNS and CDR2 SASEGT. The CDR3 consists of 15 residues. The V gene end was trimmed by 6 bases and the J gene end by 0 bases; junction bases not matched to a gene: 2. The CDR3 DNA is TGTGCCAGCAGGAGACAGGGGGCGAACACCGGGGAGCTGTTTTTT. Translating gives CASRRQGANTGELFF.